This T cell receptor beta chain was recovered during a study of cytomegalovirus exposure and HLA in healthy donors. Across the whole study: From HLA-typed donors, an early data release held approximately 85 million unique TCRs. Study results and limitations: In an earlier analysis, about 87% or about 30%: the productive usage of most TCR beta V segments. Published work reported that the classifier diagnosed cytomegalovirus status with high specificity and sensitivity. In a later analysis, common viral pathogens appeared linked to several of the most significant clusters.

Primers for the PCR totalled 60 Vbeta and 13 Jbeta. Clones were read by immunoSEQ multiplex PCR, and TCRdb kept only the in-frame ones, dropping some. The sample has about 130,000 clones; less than 85% are singletons. In germline, CDR1 is GTSNPN, CDR2 SVGIG (reference sequence). The CDR3 is 14 amino acids. The V end lost 3 bases, the J end lost 2 bases, and 12 bases lay between the germline ends. As concerns this clone: The antigen is not known.

The receptor was derived from a man aged 18 to 30 in good health and CMV-seropositive. The gene calls are TRBV30 and TRBJ2-3, with D possibly TRBD2 on 6 matching bases. The sample taken for sequencing was PBMCs. In DNA, the CDR3 is TGTGCCTGGAGGACCTGGGACTCCACAGATACGCAGTATTTT. This encodes CAWRTWDSTDTQYF.